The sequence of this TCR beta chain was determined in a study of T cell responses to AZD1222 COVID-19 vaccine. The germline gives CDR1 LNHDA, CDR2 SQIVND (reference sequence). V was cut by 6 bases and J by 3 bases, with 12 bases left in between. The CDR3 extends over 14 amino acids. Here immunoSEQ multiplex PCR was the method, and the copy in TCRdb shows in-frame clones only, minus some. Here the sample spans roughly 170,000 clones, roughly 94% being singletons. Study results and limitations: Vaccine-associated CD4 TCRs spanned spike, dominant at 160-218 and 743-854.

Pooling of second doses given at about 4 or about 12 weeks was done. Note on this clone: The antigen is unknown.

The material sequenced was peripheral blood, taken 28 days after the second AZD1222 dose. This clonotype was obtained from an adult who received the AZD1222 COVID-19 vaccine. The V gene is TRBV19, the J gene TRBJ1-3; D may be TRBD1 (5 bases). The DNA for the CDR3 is TGTGCCAGTAGCCCCGGGACTCATGGAAACACCATATATTTT. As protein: CASSPGTHGNTIYF.